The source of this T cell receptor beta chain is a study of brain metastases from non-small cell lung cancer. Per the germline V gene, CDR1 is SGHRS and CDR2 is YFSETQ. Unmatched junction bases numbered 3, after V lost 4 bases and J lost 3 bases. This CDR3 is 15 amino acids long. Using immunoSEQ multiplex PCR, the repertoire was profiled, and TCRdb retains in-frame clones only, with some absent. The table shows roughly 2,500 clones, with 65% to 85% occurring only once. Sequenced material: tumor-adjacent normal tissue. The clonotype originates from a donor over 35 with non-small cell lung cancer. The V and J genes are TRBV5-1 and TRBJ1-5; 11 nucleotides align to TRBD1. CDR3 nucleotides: TGCGCCAGCAGCCCGGGACAGGGGGACAATCAGCCCCAGCATTTT. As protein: CASSPGQGDNQPQHF.